The 20 T cell receptor beta chains below were found in one sample sequenced in a study of cytomegalovirus exposure and HLA in healthy donors (dated by TCRdb to about 2017). To prepare the library, the immunoSEQ multiplex PCR assay was applied. A mixture of 60 forward primers for TCR Vbeta segments and 13 reverse primers for TCR Jbeta segments was used in the multiplex PCR. TCRdb carries this immuneACCESS record with in-frame sequences only. Its versions omit some clonotypes, under half of them owing to an unresolved V gene in the studies checked, with the rest unexplained. This sample gives 65,000 to 70,000 clones in total; more than 80% of them show up just once. Of the sample, around 10% falls within the top ten clones. The specimen sequenced was PBMCs. The receptor source for this set is a woman younger than 45 in good health and CMV-seropositive.

The chain is built from TRBV19 and TRBJ2-7; possible D gene TRBD2, 6 bases. The CDR3 runs 14 residues. V was pared by 5 bases and J by 0 bases, with 11 bases between. CDR1 LNHDA and CDR2 SQIVND come from the germline V gene (reference sequence). CDR3 loop: CASSPRGTSYEQYF. CDR3 coding DNA: TGTGCCAGTAGTCCCCGGGGGACCTCCTACGAGCAGTACTTC. The variable domain in full, completed from reference TRBV19 and TRBJ2-7, reads DGGITQSPKYLFRKEGQNVTLSCEQNLNHDAMYWYRQDPGQGLRLIYYSQIVNDFQKGDIAEGYSVSREKKESFPLTVTSAQKNPTAFYLCASSPRGTSYEQYFGPGTRLTVT.

V gene TRBV15 combines with J gene TRBJ2-2; 10 bases are a match to TRBD1. The CDR3 runs to 16 residues. V was pared by 3 bases and J by 3 bases, with 4 bases of the junction left unmatched. CDR1 LNHNV and CDR2 YYDKDF come from the germline V gene (reference sequence). CDR3 amino acids: CATSRAGTGDTGELFF. In DNA form, the CDR3 reads TGTGCCACCAGCAGGGCCGGGACAGGGGACACCGGGGAGCTGTTTTTT.

This clone is a singleton in its sample. The gene calls are TRBV5-4 and TRBJ2-1; D is possibly TRBD2 (6 bases). Between the trimmed V and J ends, which lost 4 bases and 3 bases, there was a span of 17 bases. The CDR3 is made up of 16 amino acids. Germline V CDR1 and CDR2: SGHNT, YYREEE (reference sequence). Written as DNA, the CDR3 is TGTGCCAGCAGCCCTATAAGGGACTCCAACTACAATGAGCAGTTCTTC. Translating gives CASSPIRDSNYNEQFF.

The J gene is TRBJ2-3, the V gene TRBV12-2; the D call in the table, TRBD2, was not verified against the DNA. TRBV12-2 is marked as a pseudogene. The CDR3 consists of 15 residues. In DNA, the CDR3 is TGTGCAAGTCGCTTAGGGACCCCAGCGGGGCATACGCAGTATTTT. Translated: CASRLGTPAGHTQYF.

The chain uses TRBV2 and TRBJ2-3; D is uncertain. The CDR3 spans 12 residues. Germline CDR1 is SNHLY and CDR2 is FYNNEI. V was clipped by 4 bases and J by 4 bases, with 6 bases between them. The CDR3 reads CASSVSADTQYF. Written as DNA, the CDR3 is TGTGCCAGCAGTGTAAGCGCAGATACGCAGTATTTT.

This clone has just one count. V usage is TRBV6-6 and J usage is TRBJ2-5; 9 positions match TRBD2. Germline CDR1 and CDR2: MNHNY and SVGAGI (reference sequence). The ends lost 5 bases at V and 12 bases at J; junction bases unmatched: 13. The CDR3 runs 14 residues. The CDR3 region is CASSQGLALPSEYF. The CDR3 bases are TGTGCCAGCAGTCAGGGACTAGCCCTACCCTCGGAGTACTTC.

Remarks on this clone: One junction end does not reproduce the germline sequence, and a read error may be involved. In nucleotides, the CDR3 is TGCGCCAGCAGCTTCGGTGGGAGCTCCTACAATGAGCGGTTCTTC. Encoded protein: CASSFGGSSYNERFF. The chain combines TRBV5-1 with TRBJ2-1, with D possibly matching TRBD2 (5 bases). This CDR3 region has 15 residues. Germline V lookup: CDR1 SGHRS, CDR2 YFSETQ.

The chain couples TRBV18 to TRBJ2-7; D is uncertain. Trimming removed 4 bases from V and 3 bases from J, with 7 bases in between. Germline lookup yields CDR1 KGHSH and CDR2 LQKENI. The CDR3 is made up of 12 amino acids. The CDR3 sequence: CASSQQSYEQYF. The CDR3 bases are TGTGCCAGCTCACAACAGAGCTACGAGCAGTACTTC.

In the case of this clone: The germline gene is not matched at one end of the junction; a read error may be the cause. The rearrangement uses TRBV6-1 and TRBJ2-7; D not certain. Germline V gene lookup returns CDR1 MNHNS and CDR2 SASEGT. The CDR3 length is 12 residues. The CDR3 DNA is TGTGCCAGCAGTGAAATAGTCTACGGGCAGTACTTC. It translates to CASSEIVYGQYF.

This chain connects TRBV15 to TRBJ2-5; D may be TRBD2 (7 bases). The CDR3 is made up of 14 amino acids. Germline values: CDR1 LNHNV, CDR2 YYDKDF (reference sequence). Deletions cut 8 bases from V and 3 bases from J, with 16 bases between. The CDR3 sequence is CATSRGGREETQYF. The DNA of the CDR3 is TGTGCCACCTCGAGGGGGGGAAGGGAAGAGACCCAGTACTTC.

This chain links TRBV25-1 with TRBJ1-4; D possibly corresponds to TRBD1 (5 bases). Trimming cost V 7 bases and J 5 bases, with 8 bases left between them. Germline CDR1 and CDR2: MGHDK and SYGVNS. This CDR3 is 12 amino acids long. The CDR3, as DNA: TGTGCCAGCAATGCAGGGAATGAAAAACTGTTTTTT. Translated: CASNAGNEKLFF.

The rearrangement joins TRBV5-6 to TRBJ1-3; 9 nucleotides match TRBD1. The CDR3 has 16 residues. V gave up 7 bases and J gave up 3 bases; unmatched junction bases: 11. Germline-derived CDR1 and CDR2 are SGHDT and YYEEEE. The CDR3, as DNA: TGTGCCAGCGCGCACTTACAGGGGGCTCGTGGAAACACCATATATTTT. This sequence encodes CASAHLQGARGNTIYF.

The chain uses TRBV18 and TRBJ1-1; D is uncertain. The CDR3 is made up of 15 amino acids. Germline CDR1 KGHSH, CDR2 LQKENI. With 6 bases removed from V and 1 base from J, the gap between germline ends came to 15 bases. This CDR3 reads CASSESRKSNTEAFF. CDR3 sequence (DNA): TGTGCCAGCTCCGAGTCCCGAAAGTCGAACACTGAAGCTTTCTTT.

The chain is built from TRBV23-1 and TRBJ2-7; tentative D call: TRBD1 (7 bases). TRBV23-1 is recorded as an ORF, its role being uncertain. V shed 6 bases and J shed 0 bases, with 18 bases lying between them. The CDR3 contains 16 residues. The CDR3 DNA is TGCGCCAGCAGGGGGAGGCAGGGGGATACCTCCTACGAGCAGTACTTC. This gives the protein CASRGRQGDTSYEQYF.

V is TRBV5-8 and J is TRBJ1-1; unclear D gene. The V gene lost 1 base and the J gene lost 8 bases, with 18 bases spanning the gap. Germline V gives CDR1 SGHTS, CDR2 YDEGEE. This CDR3 is 15 amino acids long. The CDR3 region is CASSLYFSGVKEAFF. The CDR3 nucleotides are TGTGCCAGCAGCTTGTACTTCTCCGGGGTAAAGGAAGCTTTCTTT.

This clone appeared a few times. The chain is built from TRBV27 and TRBJ2-1; D is undetermined. From germline, CDR1 is MNHEY and CDR2 SMNVEV (reference sequence). Trimming left V 0 bases short and J 4 bases short, with 7 bases between. The CDR3 is 14 amino acids. The CDR3 DNA sequence: TGTGCCAGCAGTTTATCAACAGCTTACAATGAGCAGTTCTTC. Translation: CASSLSTAYNEQFF.

The V gene is TRBV6-5, the J gene TRBJ1-2; D is possibly TRBD1 (6 bases). With 7 bases removed from V and 4 bases from J, the gap between germline ends came to 10 bases. Looked up from germline, CDR1 is MNHEY and CDR2 is SVGAGI. This CDR3 contains 12 residues. Here the CDR3 reads CASTSDSYGYTF. The CDR3 bases are TGTGCCAGCACCTCGGACAGCTATGGCTACACCTTC.

The chain links TRBV19 to TRBJ2-1; D remains unclear. The V end was cut by 3 bases, the J end by 5 bases, with 8 bases between. CDR1 and CDR2 (germline): LNHDA, SQIVND (reference sequence). The CDR3 loop spans 13 amino acids. The DNA for the CDR3 is TGTGCCAGTAGTATCTTACAGAACAATGAGCAGTTCTTC. Its protein product is CASSILQNNEQFF.

The V and J genes are TRBV19 and TRBJ2-3; 9 bases match TRBD2. With 7 bases clipped from V and 3 bases from J, the junction kept 8 bases outside the gene matches. The germline gives CDR1 LNHDA, CDR2 SQIVND (reference sequence). This CDR3 is 15 amino acids long. Here the CDR3 DNA reads TGTGCCAGTACCGGATCCAGCGGGAGGACAGATACGCAGTATTTT. It translates to CASTGSSGRTDTQYF.

The V gene is TRBV9, the J gene TRBJ2-1, with 9 nucleotides matching TRBD1. The CDR3 extends over 16 amino acids. The V gene end was trimmed by 4 bases and the J gene end by 1 base; junction bases not matched to a gene: 6. The germline CDR1 and CDR2 sequences are SGDLS and YYNGEE. The CDR3 sequence is CASSSKDRGSYNEQFF. CDR3 DNA sequence: TGTGCCAGCAGCTCTAAAGACAGGGGGTCCTACAATGAGCAGTTCTTC.